The text below deals with one T cell receptor (beta chain). Antigen: not known. The data derive from a study of early T cells in non-severe SARS-CoV-2 infection. The overall study: Bulk RNA isolated from unsorted whole blood underwent sequencing; chains were not paired. Study observations and caveats: Matches to VDJdb favored anti-spike CD8 responses and missed private and CD4 specificities.

cDNA molecules, individually, were tagged with unique molecular identifiers. In TCRdb, the 5' RACE reads were re-called with MiXCR into one record per CDR3 protein. The profile shows roughly 65,000 distinct CDR3 sequences, around 9.9% of them singletons. V lost 0 bases and J lost 6, with 11 bases in between. Germline-derived CDR1 and CDR2 are MNHNY and SVGAGI (reference sequence). CDR3 size: 14 residues. Sequencing was carried out using whole blood. The chain joins TRBV6-6 to TRBJ1-1; D uncertain. This clonotype originated in an adult who was a healthcare worker with PCR-confirmed SARS-CoV-2 infection or an uninfected control (not recorded which). The chain's CDR3 is CASSYSKGTAEAFF. The CDR3 bases are TGTGCCAGCAGTTACTCGAAGGGCACTGCTGAAGCTTTCTTT.